The 25 T cell receptor beta chains in this list originate from one sample, sequenced in a study of T-cell reconstitution after alpha-beta-depleted transplantation in children. Unique molecular identifiers were incorporated into the prepared TCRbeta library. TCRdb analysed the PCR reads with MiXCR anew, one entry per CDR3 protein. The sample has 70,000 to 95,000 distinct CDR3 sequences; about 12% are singletons. Material: PBMCs from the stem cell graft donor, obtained from the stem cell graft. The receptors shown here come from a human donor who donated a stem cell graft to a child with inherited bone marrow failure.

Many counts were recorded for this clonotype. The J gene is TRBJ2-1, the V gene TRBV5-1, with no clear D. V gave up 1 base and J gave up 4 bases, with 9 bases separating them. In germline, CDR1 is SGHRS, CDR2 YFSETQ. CDR3 length: 14 amino acids. The CDR3 spells CASSLNSGYNEQFF. DNA of the CDR3: TGCGCCAGCAGCTTGAATTCGGGTTACAATGAGCAGTTCTTC.

In nucleotides, the CDR3 is TGTGCCAGCAGCCCTTTGGGCCCCGCCTCGGAATCACCCCTCCACTTT. Protein sequence: CASSPLGPASESPLHF. This chain joins TRBV3-1 and TRBJ1-6; D remains ambiguous. The CDR3 consists of 16 residues. The V and J ends lost 4 bases and 10 bases respectively, with 20 bases between them. Germline lookup yields CDR1 LGHDT and CDR2 YNNKEL (reference sequence). The full variable domain, its missing parts supplied by reference TRBV3-1 and TRBJ1-6, is DTAVSQTPKYLVTQMGNDKSIKCEQNLGHDTMYWYKQDSKKFLKIMFSYNNKELIINETVPNRFSPKSPDKAHLNLHINSLELGDSAVYFCASSPLGPASESPLHFGNGTRLTVT.

In its sample, this clonotype was seen a few times. The chain recombines TRBV5-1 with TRBJ2-3, with TRBD2 identical over 7 bases. The length of the CDR3 is 15 residues. Trimming cost V 5 bases and J 2 bases; bases outside gene matches: 8. Germline V gene data show CDR1 as SGHRS and CDR2 as YFSETQ. This CDR3 reads CASRERGGITDTQYF. In DNA, the CDR3 is TGCGCCAGCAGGGAGCGGGGCGGAATCACAGATACGCAGTATTTT.

The table lists this clonotype with many counts. The chain carries TRBV7-2 and TRBJ2-7, with a tentative D call TRBD2 (7 bases). Per the germline V gene, CDR1 is SGHTA and CDR2 is FQGNSA. Trimming stripped 5 bases from V and 2 bases from J, with 16 bases between. The CDR3 totals 15 residues. The CDR3 reads CASSTRRGPAYEQYF. CDR3 sequence (DNA): TGTGCCAGCAGCACCCGGCGGGGGCCTGCCTACGAGCAGTACTTC.

The genes are TRBV12-3 or TRBV12-4 and TRBJ2-7; D not resolved. V was trimmed by 5 bases and J by 3 bases, leaving 20 bases between them. The CDR3 has 16 residues. The CDR3 coding sequence is TGTGCCAGCAGTATAGACGACGTGGTTCTAGGCTACGAGCAGTACTTC. Translation: CASSIDDVVLGYEQYF.

The sample holds many counts of this clonotype. The chain uses TRBV27 and TRBJ1-4; D ambiguous. The length of the CDR3 is 15 residues. With 1 base removed from V and 3 bases from J, the gap between germline ends came to 9 bases. CDR1 MNHEY and CDR2 SMNVEV come from the germline V gene (reference sequence). The CDR3 nucleotides read TGTGCCAGCAGTTTATTCGGAGGGCCTAATGAAAAACTGTTTTTT. Amino acid sequence: CASSLFGGPNEKLFF.

This clonotype was seen repeatedly, ten times or more. The CDR3 reads CAISPSKGEEKLFF. The CDR3 DNA reads as TGTGCCATCAGCCCAAGTAAGGGGGAGGAAAAACTGTTTTTT. The J gene is TRBJ1-4, the V gene TRBV10-3; D is possibly TRBD1 (6 bases). The CDR3 runs to 14 residues. CDR1 and CDR2 (germline): ENHRY, SYGVKD. V was shortened by 6 bases and J by 8 bases, with 16 bases between the two germline ends.

This clonotype was counted ten times or more. The V call is TRBV5-1, the J call TRBJ2-7; D call uncertain. Trimming removed 4 bases from V and 3 bases from J, with 14 bases in between. CDR1 is SGHRS and CDR2 is YFSETQ in the germline V gene. The CDR3 length is 14 residues. CDR3 nucleotide sequence: TGCGCCAGCAGCCAAACGACACAATTCTACGAGCAGTACTTC. It codes for CASSQTTQFYEQYF.

About this clonotype itself: This may come from a read error, since a much larger clone is one base off. The chain uses TRBV11-2 and TRBJ1-1; no reliable D call. The CDR3 covers 11 residues. Germline loops: CDR1 SGHAT, CDR2 FQNNGV. Trimming took 4 bases from V and 8 from J, leaving 8 bases between them. CDR3 in DNA: TGTGCCAGCAGCTCTGGAGGGGAAGCTTTCTTT. As protein: CASSSGGEAFF. Variable domain in full (rest from reference TRBV11-2 and TRBJ1-1): EAGVAQSPRYKIIEKRQSVAFWCNPISGHATLYWYQQILGQGPKLLIQFQNNGVVDDSQLPKDRFSAERLKGVDSTLKIQPAKLEDSAVYLCASSSGGEAFFGQGTRLTVV.

This clonotype was counted a few times. The V call is TRBV29-1, the J call TRBJ2-1; 12 nucleotides agree with TRBD2. CDR3 length equals 15 residues. Trimming at V came to 1 base and at J to 5 bases, leaving 3 bases not matched to a gene. Germline values: CDR1 SQVTM, CDR2 ANQGSEA. CDR3 residues: CSVEGRLAGDNEQFF. Here the CDR3 DNA reads TGCAGCGTTGAAGGGAGACTAGCGGGAGACAATGAGCAGTTCTTC.

This clonotype was seen more than once but under ten times. This sequence joins TRBV4-3 and TRBJ1-4; 8 nucleotides line up with TRBD1. There are 17 residues in the CDR3. Germline V gene data show CDR1 as LGHNA and CDR2 as YSLEER. V lost 0 bases to trimming and J lost 8 bases; unmatched junction nucleotides: 11. The DNA of the CDR3 is TGCGCCAGCAGCCAAGATGGAAACAGGGGGGTAGGGGAAAAACTGTTTTTT. This encodes CASSQDGNRGVGEKLFF.

Many counts were recorded for this clonotype. The chain couples TRBV10-3 to TRBJ2-5; 9 bases agree with TRBD1. This CDR3 is 13 amino acids long. Losses at the gene ends were 6 bases for V and 5 bases for J; bases not matched to a gene: 4. Germline-derived CDR1 and CDR2 are ENHRY and SYGVKD. The CDR3 coding sequence is TGTGCCATCAGCGGACAGGGGATGGAGACCCAGTACTTC. This encodes CAISGQGMETQYF.

This clonotype was seen many times. The rearrangement links TRBV11-2 to TRBJ2-7; D is uncertain. Deletions cut 0 bases from V and 3 bases from J, with 6 bases between. This CDR3 is built from 13 residues. Per germline, CDR1 SGHAT and CDR2 FQNNGV. The CDR3: CASSLESSYEQYF. CDR3 DNA sequence: TGTGCCAGCAGCTTAGAGTCCAGCTACGAGCAGTACTTC.

This clonotype was recorded at least ten times. This chain uses TRBV6-2 or TRBV6-3 with TRBJ1-2, with no clear D. Germline V gives CDR1 MNHEY, CDR2 SVGEGT. There are 13 residues in the CDR3. Trimming took off 5 bases at V and 4 bases at J, with 11 bases between the two ends. CDR3 DNA sequence: TGTGCCAGCAGTCCGACAAGAGGCTATGGCTACACCTTC. Its translation: CASSPTRGYGYTF.

This clonotype was recorded many times. The chain is built from TRBV5-6 and TRBJ2-1, with 11 bases that match TRBD2. The CDR3 loop spans 17 amino acids. Trimming took 3 bases from V and 4 from J; bases not matched to a gene: 9. Germline V gene data show CDR1 as SGHDT and CDR2 as YYEEEE. In DNA form, the CDR3 reads TGTGCCAGCAGCTACACTAGCGGGAGCGGGGGTTACAATGAGCAGTTCTTC. Protein sequence: CASSYTSGSGGYNEQFF.

The chain uses TRBV7-2 and TRBJ1-4; tentative D call: TRBD1 (5 bases). CDR3 length: 16 residues. Germline V CDR1 and CDR2: SGHTA, FQGNSA. V lost 2 bases and J 5 bases, leaving 15 bases between the germline ends. In nucleotides, the CDR3 is TGTGCCAGCAGCTTACAATCAGGGTCCCTCAATGAAAAACTGTTTTTT. Its translation: CASSLQSGSLNEKLFF. Together with reference TRBV7-2 and TRBJ1-4, the CDR3 gives the full variable domain: GAGVSQSPSNKVTEKGKDVELRCDPISGHTALYWYRQSLGQGLEFLIYFQGNSAPDKSGLPSDRFSAERTGGSVSTLTIQRTQQEDSAVYLCASSLQSGSLNEKLFFGSGTQLSVL.

This clonotype occurred many times. The gene calls are TRBV5-1 and TRBJ2-5; 8 positions match TRBD2. This CDR3 has 13 residues. The germline V gene has CDR1 SGHRS and CDR2 YFSETQ. V dropped 2 bases and J dropped 5; count of bases not matched to a gene: 2. The CDR3 bases are TGCGCCAGCAGCTTCGGCGGGGGGGAGACCCAGTACTTC. Translated: CASSFGGGETQYF.

This clonotype was seen many times. The V and J genes are TRBV29-1 and TRBJ1-5; 11 bases match TRBD1. Germline values: CDR1 SQVTM, CDR2 ANQGSEA. V dropped 6 bases and J dropped 7; count of bases not matched to a gene: 8. This CDR3 has 14 residues. CDR3 coding DNA: TGCAGCGTCAGGACAGGGGGCCAGGGACAGCCCCAGCATTTT. Residues: CSVRTGGQGQPQHF.

The chain joins TRBV7-9 to TRBJ2-1, with D tentatively TRBD1 (6 bases). The germline V gene has CDR1 SEHNR and CDR2 FQNEAQ (reference sequence). The V gene lost 5 bases and the J gene lost 7 bases, with 15 bases spanning the gap. The CDR3 consists of 14 residues. In DNA form, the CDR3 reads TGTGCCAGCAGCGTTCGACAGGTCCCAAATGAGCAGTTCTTC. It yields the protein CASSVRQVPNEQFF.

Many counts were recorded for this clonotype. V is TRBV7-9 and J is TRBJ2-6, with D possibly being TRBD2 (5 bases). Looked up from germline, CDR1 is SEHNR and CDR2 is FQNEAQ (reference sequence). The CDR3 length is 15 residues. The V end lost 5 bases, the J end lost 0 bases, and 8 bases lay between the germline ends. The CDR3 spells CASSPRVSGANVLTF. CDR3 DNA sequence: TGTGCCAGCAGCCCGAGGGTCTCTGGGGCCAACGTCCTGACTTTC. Based on the CDR3 plus reference TRBV7-9 and TRBJ2-6, the full variable domain is DTGVSQNPRHKITKRGQNVTFRCDPISEHNRLYWYRQTLGQGPEFLTYFQNEAQLEKSRLLSDRFSAERPKGSFSTLEIQRTEQGDSAMYLCASSPRVSGANVLTFGAGSRLTVL.

The V and J genes are TRBV6-2 or TRBV6-3 and TRBJ2-3, with TRBD2 matching 7 bases. The CDR3 length is 16 residues. Losses at the gene ends were 0 bases for V and 0 bases for J; bases not matched to a gene: 3. The germline V gene encodes CDR1 MNHEY and CDR2 SVGEGT. The CDR3 DNA follows: TGTGCCAGCAGTTACTCGAGCGGGATAAGCACAGATACGCAGTATTTT. Protein sequence: CASSYSSGISTDTQYF.

This clonotype appeared many times. The chain joins TRBV6-5 to TRBJ2-1; TRBD2 matches at 8 bases. The ends lost 2 bases at V and 1 base at J; junction bases unmatched: 4. This CDR3 spans 16 amino acids. CDR1 is MNHEY and CDR2 is SVGAGI in the germline V gene. CDR3 sequence (DNA): TGTGCCAGCAGTTACAACTTAGCGGGGTCCTACAATGAGCAGTTCTTC. It is translated as CASSYNLAGSYNEQFF.

Here the CDR3 DNA reads TGTGCCAGCAGTTATGTCGGGGACCCCTACAATGAGCAGTTCTTC. Encoded protein: CASSYVGDPYNEQFF. The chain couples TRBV6-5 to TRBJ2-1; the D gene could be TRBD1 or TRBD2 (5 bases each). The germline V gene has CDR1 MNHEY and CDR2 SVGAGI. The V end was cut by 3 bases, the J end by 2 bases, with 11 bases between. The CDR3 contains 15 residues.

This clonotype was seen only a few times. The chain recombines TRBV30 with TRBJ2-7; D may be TRBD2 (7 bases). CDR1 and CDR2 (germline): GTSNPN, SVGIG (reference sequence). The CDR3 spans 16 residues. V was pared by 4 bases and J by 6 bases, with 25 bases between. This CDR3 is CAWTLGGALWDSEQYF. The CDR3 DNA is TGTGCCTGGACCCTTGGGGGGGCTTTATGGGACTCCGAGCAGTACTTC.

This clonotype was observed at least ten times. The gene calls are TRBV4-3 and TRBJ2-7; D is perhaps TRBD2 (6 bases). V was clipped by 4 bases and J by 1 base, with 11 bases between them. The CDR3 spans 14 residues. Germline CDR1 is LGHNA and CDR2 is YSLEER. DNA of the CDR3: TGCGCCAGCAGCCGAAGGGACTCTTCCTACGAGCAGTACTTC. This codes for CASSRRDSSYEQYF.